This T cell receptor (beta chain) comes out of a study of blood T cell repertoires in COVID-19. As for the study in general: Acute and convalescent COVID-19 samples came from the United States, Italy and Spain. Sources were T cells, B-cell-depleted T cells, or PBMCs; the material itself was cDNA or gDNA.

The CDR3 consists of 14 residues. CDR1 and CDR2 from the germline V gene are SNHLY and FYNNEI. Trimming shortened V by 0 bases and J by 5 bases, and 10 bases separated the two germline ends. Authors' data handling: The assay estimated nucleated cells by amplifying reference gene primers. Assay used: immunoSEQ multiplex PCR; TCRdb lists only in-frame clones, some missing. The V and J calls and clone size were taken over from that table, and D and trimming were inferred from the DNA. Counted here are 85,000 to 95,000 clones, more than 70% occurring once; the ten biggest clones make up around 7.4%. The receptor's source is a human donor with acute or convalescent COVID-19. The donor label of this sample is uncertain. Specimen: peripheral blood. The genes are TRBV2 and TRBJ2-5, with D unresolved. CDR3 sequence reads: CASSEASYLETQYF. In nucleotides, the CDR3 is TGTGCCAGCAGTGAAGCGAGCTATCTCGAGACCCAGTACTTC.